These T cell receptor beta chains were read from a single sample in a study of blood T cell repertoires in COVID-19. Using immunoSEQ multiplex PCR, the repertoire was profiled, and TCRdb retains in-frame clones only, with some absent. The data contain 200,000 to 300,000 clones, roughly 85% of them seen just once; the ten biggest clones take up around 10%. What was sequenced was PBMCs or T cells enriched from blood (not recorded which). Receptors originate from a woman aged 45-65 years with acute COVID-19. Each CDR3 is given with its conserved first and last residue. D genes are given only for firm matches. Where a row states a size, it is once, few, many or the class of an expanded clone; other rows omit it.

j_call d_call clone_size v_call cdr3_nt cdr3_aa
TRBJ1-6 TRBD1 NA TRBV2 TGTGCCAGCAGTCGGTCGACAGGGCATAATTCACCCCTCCACTTT CASSRSTGHNSPLHF
TRBJ2-1 TRBD1 NA TRBV29-1 TGCAGCGTTGAGGGCGGACAGGGAAGAAATGAGCAGTTCTTC CSVEGGQGRNEQFF
TRBJ1-1 NA NA TRBV18 TGTGCCAGCTCACCGGCGGACAGGAACACTGAAGCTTTCTTT CASSPADRNTEAFF
TRBJ2-2 NA NA TRBV12-3/TRBV12-4 TGTGCCAGCAGGGCGGGCCTCACCGGGGAGCTGTTTTTT CASRAGLTGELFF
TRBJ2-2 NA NA TRBV2 TGTGCCAGCATCCAGGGTTTCGGGGAGCTGTTTTTT CASIQGFGELFF
TRBJ2-7 NA NA TRBV2 TGTGCCAGTTTAAGCGGACCCGAGCAGTACTTC CASLSGPEQYF
TRBJ1-1 NA NA TRBV16 TGTGCCAGCAGCTCCGGACATCTGAACACTGAAGCTTTCTTT CASSSGHLNTEAFF
TRBJ1-2 NA NA TRBV25-1 TGTGCCAGCAGTGACCCGGGAAGCTATGGCTACACCTTC CASSDPGSYGYTF
TRBJ1-1 TRBD1 NA TRBV10-1 TGCGCCAGCAGTGACCGGACAGGCAGTGGAGCTTTCTTT CASSDRTGSGAFF
TRBJ1-6 TRBD1 NA TRBV5-1 TGCGCCAGCAGCTTGGTCGGACAGGGGAATAATTCACCCCTCCACTTT CASSLVGQGNNSPLHF
TRBJ2-1 TRBD2 once TRBV3-1/TRBV3-2 TGTGCCAGCAGCCACCCCCAGGCGGGAGACAATGAGCAGTTCTTC CASSHPQAGDNEQFF
TRBJ1-1 TRBD1 NA TRBV6-2/TRBV6-3 TGTGCCAGCAGTTACATCCCGGAGACAGGGGGATGGTTTATCACTGAAGCTTTCTTT CASSYIPETGGWFITEAFF
TRBJ2-4 TRBD1 NA TRBV6-2/TRBV6-3 TGTGCCAGCAGTTACCCCATGGACAGGGAGTTAGCCAAAAACATTCAGTACTTC CASSYPMDRELAKNIQYF
TRBJ1-5 TRBD1 NA TRBV7-2 TGTGCCAGCAGCCAGCGACAGGGGAATCAGCCCCAGCATTTT CASSQRQGNQPQHF
TRBJ2-1 TRBD2 NA TRBV4-2 TGTGCCAGCAGCCCCCCGGGACTAGCGGGGGTGAAGGGTGAGCAGTTCTTC CASSPPGLAGVKGEQFF
TRBJ1-3 NA NA TRBV5-1 TGCGCCAGCAGCTTGGCTGGACAAATAGCAGCGGGAAACACCATATATTTT CASSLAGQIAAGNTIYF
TRBJ2-7 TRBD1 NA TRBV6-5 TGTGCCAGCAGCAGACAGGGGGGATCCTACGAGCAGTACTTC CASSRQGGSYEQYF
TRBJ2-1 TRBD2 few TRBV5-4 TGTGCCACCACAGCGGGGGTTTCCTACAATGAGCAGTTCTTC CATTAGVSYNEQFF
TRBJ1-2 TRBD1 NA TRBV6-2/TRBV6-3 TGTGCCAGCAGTCTCCAGGGGGCGAGATCCTATGGCTACACCTTC CASSLQGARSYGYTF
TRBJ1-2 TRBD1 NA TRBV2 TGTGCCAGCAGTGAGACAGGGGGCAGTAGCTATGGCTACACCTTC CASSETGGSSYGYTF
TRBJ1-1 TRBD1 NA TRBV19 TGTGCCAGTAGCCAGGGACAGGGACGGTCTGAAGCTTTCTTT CASSQGQGRSEAFF
TRBJ2-6 NA NA TRBV7-3 TGTGCCAGCAGCTCAGGGTTTCAGTCTGGGGCCAACGTCCTGACTTTC CASSSGFQSGANVLTF
TRBJ1-3 TRBD1 NA TRBV2 TGTGCCAGCAGTGCCGGACAGGGTGTCGGAAACACCATATATTTT CASSAGQGVGNTIYF
TRBJ2-5 NA NA TRBV7-2 TGTGCCAGCAGCCCCTCCGGGATTGGGGTCGAGACCCAGTACTTC CASSPSGIGVETQYF
TRBJ1-5 NA NA TRBV10-2 TGCGCCAGTGGTCAGGGCAATCAGCCCCAGCATTTT CASGQGNQPQHF
TRBJ2-5 TRBD1 NA TRBV5-4 TGTGCCAGCAGCTGGGACAGGGGCGAGACCCAGTACTTC CASSWDRGETQYF